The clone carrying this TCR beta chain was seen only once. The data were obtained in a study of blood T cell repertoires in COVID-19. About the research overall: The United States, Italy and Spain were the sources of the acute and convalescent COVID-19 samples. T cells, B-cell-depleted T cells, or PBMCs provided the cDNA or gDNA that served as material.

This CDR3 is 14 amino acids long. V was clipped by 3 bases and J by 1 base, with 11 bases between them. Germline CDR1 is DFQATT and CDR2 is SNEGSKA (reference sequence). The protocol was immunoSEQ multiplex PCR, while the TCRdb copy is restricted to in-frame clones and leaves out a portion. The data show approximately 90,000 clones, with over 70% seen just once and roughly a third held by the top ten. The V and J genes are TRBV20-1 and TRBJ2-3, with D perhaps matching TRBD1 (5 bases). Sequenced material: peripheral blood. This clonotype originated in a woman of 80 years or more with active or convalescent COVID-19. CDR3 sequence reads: CSASLGRGTDTQYF. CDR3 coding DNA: TGCAGTGCTAGTCTCGGCAGGGGCACAGATACGCAGTATTTT.